This TCR beta chain was documented in a study of T cells in Graves' hyperthyroidism and ophthalmopathy (dated by TCRdb to between 2018 and 2021). Concerning the study at large: Peripheral blood was sampled at the time of initial diagnosis, prior to any treatment. To identify distinguishing TCR V-J signatures, a discovery cohort of 100 or so patients was used, comprising fewer than 45 with Graves' ophthalmopathy and roughly 60 with stable Graves' hyperthyroidism. Prospective prediction of ophthalmopathy was tested in an independent validation cohort of approximately 19 hyperthyroidism patients and 17 patients who later progressed to ophthalmopathy. The 90 or so discovery patients were randomly split 7:3 into training and test sets. In addition, the study compared T-cell repertoires in thyroid tissue and in blood from about 6 Graves' hyperthyroidism patients. Once sampling was done, hyperthyroidism patients were given methimazole at a starting dose of 30 mg daily, whereas ophthalmopathy patients were given high-dose intravenous methylprednisolone. TCR Vbeta CDR3 sequencing of around 130 peripheral blood samples (under 45 ophthalmopathy, around 80 hyperthyroidism and roughly 17 progressor patients) is reported in the paper.

The TCR beta CDR3 regions were amplified from RNA transcripts. The TCR CDR3 was subjected to a first round of RT-PCR using the HTBI primer set and the Qiagen OneStep RT-PCR kit. The libraries were constructed in a second round of multiplex PCR and then size-selected and purified. Sequencing of the libraries was done on an Illumina HiSeq2000 using paired-end 100 bp reads. As for the original processing: SOAPnuke was used to process the raw data, throwing out any read that contained adapters or uncalled bases, had a mean Phred below 15, or lacked an exact constant-primer or identifier match. High-quality paired reads were merged using COPE v1.2.5, and each unique nucleotide sequence was defined as a clonotype. Clonotypes were aligned to IMGT TRBV, TRBD and TRBJ reference segments using MiTCR v1.1. Only V-J combinations with frequency above 0.0001, covering 99% to 99.2% of repertoires, were analysed. The TCS score was defined as F50 (clonal expansion) divided by E x V (chaos), with BLOSUM62-based TCRdist calculated between CDR3 peptides within each V-J. Welch's t-statistics and random forest reduced 500 to 650 V-J features to roughly 13, which were used in a naive Bayes classifier (R e1071). TCRdb's own reprocessing of the public reads used fastp at Q25 and MiXCR and kept productive beta chains. For every CDR3 protein sequence, its rows merge into one entry that carries the most common genes and DNA. The V and J calls were determined by TCRdb, not by the authors. This sample has hundreds of thousands of distinct CDR3 sequences in its table, and around 20% of those were observed once. The biggest ten clones account for approximately 15% of the sample.

General findings and caveats noted by the study authors: Sample size was not statistically predetermined, and blinding of investigators to group allocation was not performed. During validation, the model predicted progression to ophthalmopathy a median of approximately 6 months ahead of onset, with roughly 65% sensitivity and 72.22% specificity. Blood samples also contained most of the expanded thyroid clonotypes (frequency above 0.001), which suggests that blood repertoires may reflect thyroid immune responses. A 13 V-J signature model separated ophthalmopathy from stable hyperthyroidism, with around 91% sensitivity and 81% to 82% specificity in cross-validation and 80%/75% in testing.

This clonotype was counted only a few times. Its antigen remains undetermined. It has no much larger one-base neighbor in the sample; base qualities were not kept. Hyperthyroidism patients were aged 18 to 65 years and newly diagnosed, with disease duration of less than 2 months. Patients with uncontrolled infections, other autoimmune diseases, pregnancy or lactation were excluded. Diagnoses were established on the basis of clinical symptoms, serum thyroxine and TRAb, thyroid ultrasound, and orbital computed tomography. Blood from progressor patients was drawn when they were first diagnosed with hyperthyroidism, before any ophthalmopathy symptoms appeared. PBMCs were isolated from 10 ml of fresh peripheral blood by Ficoll-Paque density gradient centrifugation. Patients classed as progressors first received a Graves' hyperthyroidism diagnosis and then went on to develop ophthalmopathy during follow-up. Trizol reagent was used to extract total RNA, and RNA quality was then checked on an Agilent 2100 Bioanalyzer.

Sequencing was carried out using blood. This TCR derives from a woman between 45 and 65 years old with Graves' hyperthyroidism that later progressed to Graves' ophthalmopathy.

This receptor has the CDR3 CASSINSAGTYEQYF. The nucleotides are TGTGCCAGCAGCATAAACAGCGCAGGGACCTACGAGCAGTACTTC. The chain is made from TRBV7-3 and TRBJ2-7, with TRBD1 perhaps the D gene, on 5 matching bases. Reading from cysteine to phenylalanine, the CDR3 counts 15 amino acids. The entry retains the CDR3 DNA only, 45 bases that are in frame from base 1. V gives up 5 bases and J gives up 2 bases, and the segment between their germline ends measures 16 bases. The germline V gene gives CDR1 as SGHTA and CDR2 as FQGTGA. Joined to the reference TRBV7-3 and TRBJ2-7 proteins, this CDR3 gives the full variable domain: GAGVSQTPSNKVTEKGKYVELRCDPISGHTALYWYRQSLGQGPEFLIYFQGTGAADDSGLPNDRFFAVRPEGSVSTLKIQRTERGDSAVYLCASSINSAGTYEQYFGPGTRLTVT.